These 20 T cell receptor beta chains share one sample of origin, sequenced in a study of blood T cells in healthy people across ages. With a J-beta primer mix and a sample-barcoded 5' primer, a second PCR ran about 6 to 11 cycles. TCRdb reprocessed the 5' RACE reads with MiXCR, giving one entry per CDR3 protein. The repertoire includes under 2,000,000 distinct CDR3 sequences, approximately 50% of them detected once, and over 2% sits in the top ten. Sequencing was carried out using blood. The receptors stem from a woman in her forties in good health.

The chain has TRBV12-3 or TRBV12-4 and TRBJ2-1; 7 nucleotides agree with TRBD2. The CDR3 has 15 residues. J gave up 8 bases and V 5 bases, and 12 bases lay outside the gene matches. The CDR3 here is CASSRLANGHDEQFF. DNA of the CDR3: TGTGCCAGCAGTCGACTAGCAAATGGGCATGATGAGCAGTTCTTC.

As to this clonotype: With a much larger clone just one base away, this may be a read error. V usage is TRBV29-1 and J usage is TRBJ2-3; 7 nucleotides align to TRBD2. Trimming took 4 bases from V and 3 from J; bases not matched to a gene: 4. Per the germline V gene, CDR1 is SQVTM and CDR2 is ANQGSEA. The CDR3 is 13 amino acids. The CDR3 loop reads CSVAAGVTDTQYF. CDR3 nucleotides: TGCAGCGTTGCCGCGGGGGTAACAGATACGCAGTATTTT.

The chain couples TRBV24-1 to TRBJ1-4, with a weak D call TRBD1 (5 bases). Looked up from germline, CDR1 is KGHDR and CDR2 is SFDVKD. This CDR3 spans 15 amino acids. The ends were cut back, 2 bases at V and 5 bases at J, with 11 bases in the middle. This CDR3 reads CATSDSDSPNEKLFF. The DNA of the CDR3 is TGTGCCACCAGTGATTCAGACAGTCCAAATGAAAAACTGTTTTTT.

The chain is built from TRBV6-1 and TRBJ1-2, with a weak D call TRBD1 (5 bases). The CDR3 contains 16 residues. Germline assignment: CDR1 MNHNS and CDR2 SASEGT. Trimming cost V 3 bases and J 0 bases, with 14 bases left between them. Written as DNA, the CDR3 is TGTGCCAGCAGTGACATCCTGAGGGGACCTAACTATGGCTACACCTTC. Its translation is CASSDILRGPNYGYTF.

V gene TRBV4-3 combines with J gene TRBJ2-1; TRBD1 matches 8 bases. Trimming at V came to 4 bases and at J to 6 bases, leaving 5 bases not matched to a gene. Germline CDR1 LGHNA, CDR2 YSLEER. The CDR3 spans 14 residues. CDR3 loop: CASSRADRANEQFF. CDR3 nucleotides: TGCGCCAGCAGCCGAGCGGACAGGGCCAATGAGCAGTTCTTC.

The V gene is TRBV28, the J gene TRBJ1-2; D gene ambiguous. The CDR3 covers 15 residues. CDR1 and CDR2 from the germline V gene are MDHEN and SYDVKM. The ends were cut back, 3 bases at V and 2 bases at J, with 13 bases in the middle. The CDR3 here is CASSFVPTSNYGYTF. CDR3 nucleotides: TGTGCCAGCAGTTTCGTTCCGACATCAAACTATGGCTACACCTTC.

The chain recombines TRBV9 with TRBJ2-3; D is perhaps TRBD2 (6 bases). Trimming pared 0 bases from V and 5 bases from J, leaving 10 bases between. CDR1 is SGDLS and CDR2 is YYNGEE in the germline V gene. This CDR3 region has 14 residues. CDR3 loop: CASSVGRALDTQYF. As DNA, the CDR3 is TGTGCCAGCAGCGTAGGGAGGGCTTTAGATACGCAGTATTTT.

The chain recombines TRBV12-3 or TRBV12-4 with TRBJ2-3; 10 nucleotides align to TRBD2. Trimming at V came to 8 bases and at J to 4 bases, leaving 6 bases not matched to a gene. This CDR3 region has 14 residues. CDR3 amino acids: CASWTSGAADTQYF. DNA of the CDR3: TGTGCCAGCTGGACTAGCGGAGCAGCAGATACGCAGTATTTT.

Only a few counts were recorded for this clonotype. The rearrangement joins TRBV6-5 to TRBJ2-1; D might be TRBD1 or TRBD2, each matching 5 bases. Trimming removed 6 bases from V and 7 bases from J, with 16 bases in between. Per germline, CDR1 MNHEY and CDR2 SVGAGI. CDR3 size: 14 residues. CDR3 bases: TGTGCCAGCAGGAGTCCGGGACCCGTGAATGAGCAGTTCTTC. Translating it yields CASRSPGPVNEQFF.

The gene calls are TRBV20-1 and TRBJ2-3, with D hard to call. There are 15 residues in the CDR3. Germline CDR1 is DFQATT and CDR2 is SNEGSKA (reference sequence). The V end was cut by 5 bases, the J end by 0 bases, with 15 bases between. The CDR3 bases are TGCAGTGCTCAACGACTTGTTCCTAGCACAGATACGCAGTATTTT. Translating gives CSAQRLVPSTDTQYF.

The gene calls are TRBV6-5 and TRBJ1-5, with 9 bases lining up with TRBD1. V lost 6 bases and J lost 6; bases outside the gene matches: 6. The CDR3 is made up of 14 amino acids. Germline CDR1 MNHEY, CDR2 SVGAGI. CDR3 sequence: CASRPDRGVQPQHF. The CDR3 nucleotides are TGTGCCAGCAGACCGGACAGGGGAGTTCAGCCCCAGCATTTT.

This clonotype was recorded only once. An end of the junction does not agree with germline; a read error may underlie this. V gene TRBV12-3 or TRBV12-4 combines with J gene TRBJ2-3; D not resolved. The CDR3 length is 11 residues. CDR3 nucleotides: TGTGCCAGCAGCCCGAAGGATATGCAGTATTTT. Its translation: CASSPKDMQYF.

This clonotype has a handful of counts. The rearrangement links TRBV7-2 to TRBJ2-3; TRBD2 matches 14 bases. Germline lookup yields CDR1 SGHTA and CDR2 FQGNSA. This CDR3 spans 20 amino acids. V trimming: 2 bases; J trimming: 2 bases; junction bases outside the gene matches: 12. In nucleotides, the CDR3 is TGTGCCAGCAGCTTAACCGGACTAGCGGGGGGACCTTCCACCACAGATACGCAGTATTTT. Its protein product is CASSLTGLAGGPSTTDTQYF.

CDR3 nucleotides: TGTGCCAGCAGTTGGGACGTCGGTTCCTACGAGCAGTACTTC. This codes for CASSWDVGSYEQYF. The chain has TRBV6-5 and TRBJ2-7; either TRBD1 or TRBD2 may supply D (5 bases each). V dropped 4 bases and J dropped 1 base, with 11 bases sitting between them. CDR1 and CDR2 (germline): MNHEY, SVGAGI. There are 14 residues in the CDR3.

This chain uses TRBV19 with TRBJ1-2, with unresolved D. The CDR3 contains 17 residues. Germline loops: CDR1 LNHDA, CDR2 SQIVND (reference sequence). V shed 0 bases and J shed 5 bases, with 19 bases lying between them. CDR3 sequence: CASSIEGFGDGLYGYTF. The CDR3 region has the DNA TGTGCCAGTAGTATAGAGGGGTTCGGCGATGGCTTGTATGGCTACACCTTC.

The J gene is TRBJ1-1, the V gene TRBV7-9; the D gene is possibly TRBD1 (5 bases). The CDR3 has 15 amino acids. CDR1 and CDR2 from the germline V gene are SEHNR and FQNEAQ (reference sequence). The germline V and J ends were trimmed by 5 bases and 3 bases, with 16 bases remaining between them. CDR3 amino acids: CASSGNFGGDTEAFF. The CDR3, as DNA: TGTGCCAGCAGCGGGAACTTTGGGGGGGACACTGAAGCTTTCTTT.

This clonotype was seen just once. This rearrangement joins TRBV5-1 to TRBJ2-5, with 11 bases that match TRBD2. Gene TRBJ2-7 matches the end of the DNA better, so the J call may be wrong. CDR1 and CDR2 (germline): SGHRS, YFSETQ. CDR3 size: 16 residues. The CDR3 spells CASSSSTSGGLYEQYF. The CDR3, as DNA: TGCGCCAGCAGCTCTTCTACTAGCGGGGGCCTCTACGAGCAGTACTTC.

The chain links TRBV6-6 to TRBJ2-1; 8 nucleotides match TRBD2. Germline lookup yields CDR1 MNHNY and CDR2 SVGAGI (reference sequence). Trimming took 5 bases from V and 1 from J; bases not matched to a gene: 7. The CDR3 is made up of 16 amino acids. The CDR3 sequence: CASSPLGLESYNEQFF. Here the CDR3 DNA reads TGTGCCAGCAGTCCCCTGGGACTAGAATCCTACAATGAGCAGTTCTTC.

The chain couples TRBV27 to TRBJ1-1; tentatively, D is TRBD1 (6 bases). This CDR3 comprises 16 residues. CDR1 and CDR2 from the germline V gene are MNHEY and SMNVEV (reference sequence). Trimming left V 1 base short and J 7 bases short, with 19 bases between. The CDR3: CASSLFRGPTGSEAFF. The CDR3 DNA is TGTGCCAGCAGTTTATTCCGGGGGCCAACCGGGAGTGAAGCTTTCTTT.

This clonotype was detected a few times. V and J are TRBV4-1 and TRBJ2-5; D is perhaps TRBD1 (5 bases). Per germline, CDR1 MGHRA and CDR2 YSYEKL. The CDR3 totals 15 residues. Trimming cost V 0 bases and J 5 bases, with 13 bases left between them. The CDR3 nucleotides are TGCGCCAGCAGCCAAGATCAGGGATTTGGGGAGACCCAGTACTTC. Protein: CASSQDQGFGETQYF.